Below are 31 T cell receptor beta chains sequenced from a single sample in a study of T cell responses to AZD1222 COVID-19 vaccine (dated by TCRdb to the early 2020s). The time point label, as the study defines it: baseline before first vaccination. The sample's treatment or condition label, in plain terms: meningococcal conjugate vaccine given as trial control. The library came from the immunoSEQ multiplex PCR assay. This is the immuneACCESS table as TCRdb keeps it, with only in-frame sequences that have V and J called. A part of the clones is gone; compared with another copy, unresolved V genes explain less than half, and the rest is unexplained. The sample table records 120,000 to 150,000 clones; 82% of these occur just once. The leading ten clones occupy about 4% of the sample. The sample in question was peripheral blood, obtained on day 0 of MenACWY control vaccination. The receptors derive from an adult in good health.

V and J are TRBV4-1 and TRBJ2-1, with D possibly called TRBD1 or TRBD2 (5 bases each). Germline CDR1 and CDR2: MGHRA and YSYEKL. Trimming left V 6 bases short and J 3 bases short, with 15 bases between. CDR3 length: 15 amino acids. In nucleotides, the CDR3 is TGCGCCAGCAGGACCGGGACCATCTTCTACAATGAGCAGTTCTTC. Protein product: CASRTGTIFYNEQFF.

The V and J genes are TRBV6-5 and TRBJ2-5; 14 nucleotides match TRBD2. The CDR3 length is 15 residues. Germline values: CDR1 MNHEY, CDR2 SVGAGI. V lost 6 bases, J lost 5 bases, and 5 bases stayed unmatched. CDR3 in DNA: TGTGCCAGCAGCCCGACTAGCGGGGGGGCGGAGACCCAGTACTTC. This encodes CASSPTSGGAETQYF.

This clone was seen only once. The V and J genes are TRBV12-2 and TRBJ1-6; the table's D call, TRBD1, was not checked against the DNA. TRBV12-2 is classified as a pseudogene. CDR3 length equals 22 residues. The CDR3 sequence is CASRLNLPDRAKVFRYNSPLHF. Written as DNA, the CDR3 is TGTGCAAGTCGCTTAAATCTCCCGGACAGGGCGAAGGTATTTCGCTATAATTCACCCCTCCACTTT.

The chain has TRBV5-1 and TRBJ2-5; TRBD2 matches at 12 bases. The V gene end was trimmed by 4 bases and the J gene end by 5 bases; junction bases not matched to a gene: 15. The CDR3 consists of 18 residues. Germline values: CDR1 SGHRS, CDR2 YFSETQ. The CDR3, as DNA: TGCGCCAGCAGCGACCTAATGGCTAGCGGGGGGGCGTGGGAGACCCAGTACTTC. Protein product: CASSDLMASGGAWETQYF.

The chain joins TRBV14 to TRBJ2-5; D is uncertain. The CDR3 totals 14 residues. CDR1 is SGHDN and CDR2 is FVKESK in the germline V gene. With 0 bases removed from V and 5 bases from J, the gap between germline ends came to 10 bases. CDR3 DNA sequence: TGTGCCAGCAGCCAAGATATAGTAAGGGAGACCCAGTACTTC. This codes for CASSQDIVRETQYF.

CDR3 loop: CASSLGGGRPTNYGYTF. The CDR3 DNA reads as TGTGCCAGCAGCTTAGGGGGGGGCCGCCCTACTAACTATGGCTACACCTTC. The chain combines TRBV13 with TRBJ1-2; the D gene is possibly TRBD1 (6 bases). The V end lost 0 bases, the J end lost 0 bases, and 14 bases lay between the germline ends. The CDR3 runs to 17 residues. Germline lookup yields CDR1 PRHDT and CDR2 FYEKMQ (reference sequence). Filled out from reference TRBV13 and TRBJ1-2, the complete variable domain reads AAGVIQSPRHLIKEKRETATLKCYPIPRHDTVYWYQQGPGQDPQFLISFYEKMQSDKGSIPDRFSAQQFSDYHSELNMSSLELGDSALYFCASSLGGGRPTNYGYTFGSGTRLTVV.

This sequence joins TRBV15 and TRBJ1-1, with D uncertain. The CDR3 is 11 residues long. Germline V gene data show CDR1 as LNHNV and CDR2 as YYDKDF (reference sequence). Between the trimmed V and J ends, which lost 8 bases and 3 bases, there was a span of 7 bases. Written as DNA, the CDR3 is TGTGCCACCGCACTGGACACTGAAGCTTTCTTT. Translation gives CATALDTEAFF.

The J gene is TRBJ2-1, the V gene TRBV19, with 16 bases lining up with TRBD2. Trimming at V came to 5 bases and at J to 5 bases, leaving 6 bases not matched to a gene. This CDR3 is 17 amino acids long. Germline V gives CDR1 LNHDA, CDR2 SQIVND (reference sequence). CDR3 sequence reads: CASSPPGTSGGDNEQFF. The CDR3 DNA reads TGTGCCAGTAGTCCTCCCGGGACTAGCGGGGGGGACAATGAGCAGTTCTTC.

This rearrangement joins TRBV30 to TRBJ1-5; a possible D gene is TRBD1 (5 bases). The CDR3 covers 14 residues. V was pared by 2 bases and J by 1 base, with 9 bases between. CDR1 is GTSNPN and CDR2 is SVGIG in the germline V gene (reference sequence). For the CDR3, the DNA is TGTGCCTGGAGTTTCGGGGACAGCAATCAGCCCCAGCATTTT. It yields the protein CAWSFGDSNQPQHF.

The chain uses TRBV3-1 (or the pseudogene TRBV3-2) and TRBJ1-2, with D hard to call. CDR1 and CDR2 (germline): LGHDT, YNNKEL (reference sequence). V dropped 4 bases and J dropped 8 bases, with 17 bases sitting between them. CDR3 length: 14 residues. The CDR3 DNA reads TGTGCCAGCAGCCCTACGACCTTTGCGGAGGGCTACACCTTC. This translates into CASSPTTFAEGYTF.

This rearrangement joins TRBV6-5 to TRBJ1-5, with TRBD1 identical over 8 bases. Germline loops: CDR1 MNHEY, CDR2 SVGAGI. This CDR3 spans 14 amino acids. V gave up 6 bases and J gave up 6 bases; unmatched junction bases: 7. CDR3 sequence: CASSSGQGGQPQHF. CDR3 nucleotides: TGTGCCAGCAGCTCCGGACAGGGTGGTCAGCCCCAGCATTTT.

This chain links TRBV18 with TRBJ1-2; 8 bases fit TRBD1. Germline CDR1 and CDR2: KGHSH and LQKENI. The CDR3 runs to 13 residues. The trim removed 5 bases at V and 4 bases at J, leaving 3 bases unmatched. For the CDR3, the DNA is TGTGCCAGCTCAGCAGGGGGCATCTATGGCTACACCTTC. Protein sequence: CASSAGGIYGYTF.

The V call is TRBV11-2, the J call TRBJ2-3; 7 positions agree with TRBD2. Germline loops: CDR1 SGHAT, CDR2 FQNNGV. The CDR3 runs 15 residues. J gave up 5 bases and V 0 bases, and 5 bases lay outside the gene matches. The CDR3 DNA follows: TGTGCCAGCAGCTTAGATGGGCTAGCGGAAGATACGCAGTATTTT. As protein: CASSLDGLAEDTQYF.

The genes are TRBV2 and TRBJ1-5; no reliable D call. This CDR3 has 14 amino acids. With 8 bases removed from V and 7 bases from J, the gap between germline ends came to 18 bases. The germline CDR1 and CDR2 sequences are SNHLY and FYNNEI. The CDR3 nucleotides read TGTGCCAGCGAAGACGAGCTTAAGGGCCAGCCCCAGCATTTT. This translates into CASEDELKGQPQHF.

The CDR3 spells CASSLTVYTDTQYF. The CDR3 nucleotides read TGTGCCAGCAGCTTGACGGTATACACAGATACGCAGTATTTT. The genes are TRBV5-6 and TRBJ2-3; D is uncertain. CDR3 size: 14 residues. The V end lost 1 base, the J end lost 2 bases, and 8 bases lay between the germline ends. Germline CDR1 and CDR2: SGHDT and YYEEEE.

The CDR3: CASSYSPLDKNGYTF. CDR3 nucleotide sequence: TGTGCCAGCAGTTACTCGCCGCTAGACAAGAATGGCTACACCTTC. The chain couples TRBV6-5 to TRBJ1-2; D remains ambiguous. Between the trimmed V and J ends, which lost 0 bases and 6 bases, there was a span of 14 bases. This CDR3 comprises 15 residues. The germline CDR1 and CDR2 sequences are MNHEY and SVGAGI.

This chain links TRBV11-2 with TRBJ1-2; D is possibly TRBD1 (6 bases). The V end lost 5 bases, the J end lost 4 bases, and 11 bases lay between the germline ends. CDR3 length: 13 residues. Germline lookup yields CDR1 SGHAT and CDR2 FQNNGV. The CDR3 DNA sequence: TGTGCCAGCAGCCCCCGGGGGCTCTATGGCTACACCTTC. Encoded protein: CASSPRGLYGYTF. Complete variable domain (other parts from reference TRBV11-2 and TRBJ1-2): EAGVAQSPRYKIIEKRQSVAFWCNPISGHATLYWYQQILGQGPKLLIQFQNNGVVDDSQLPKDRFSAERLKGVDSTLKIQPAKLEDSAVYLCASSPRGLYGYTFGSGTRLTVV.

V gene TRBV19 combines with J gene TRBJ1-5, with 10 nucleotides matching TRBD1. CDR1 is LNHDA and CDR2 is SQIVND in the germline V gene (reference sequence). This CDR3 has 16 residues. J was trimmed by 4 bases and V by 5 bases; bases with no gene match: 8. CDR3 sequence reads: CASSANRDRGNQPQHF. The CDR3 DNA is TGTGCCAGTAGTGCAAACCGGGACAGGGGAAATCAGCCCCAGCATTTT.

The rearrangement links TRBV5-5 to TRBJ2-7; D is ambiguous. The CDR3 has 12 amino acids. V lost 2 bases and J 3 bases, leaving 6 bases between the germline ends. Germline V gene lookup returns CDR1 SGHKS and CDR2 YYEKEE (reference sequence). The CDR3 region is CASSFGFYEQYF. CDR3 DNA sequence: TGTGCCAGCAGCTTTGGATTCTACGAGCAGTACTTC.

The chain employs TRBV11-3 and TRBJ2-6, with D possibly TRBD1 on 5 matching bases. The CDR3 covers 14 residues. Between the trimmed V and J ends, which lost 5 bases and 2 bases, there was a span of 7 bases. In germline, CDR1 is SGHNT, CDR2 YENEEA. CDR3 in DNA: TGTGCCAGCAGCCAGGGTACTGGGGCCAACGTCCTGACTTTC. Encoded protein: CASSQGTGANVLTF.

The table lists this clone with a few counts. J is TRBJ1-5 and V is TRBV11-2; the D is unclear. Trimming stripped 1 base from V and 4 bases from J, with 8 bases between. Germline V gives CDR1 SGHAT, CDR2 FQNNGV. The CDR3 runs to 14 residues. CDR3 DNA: TGTGCCAGCAGCTTAGGGGGTCAGAATCAGCCCCAGCATTTT. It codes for CASSLGGQNQPQHF.

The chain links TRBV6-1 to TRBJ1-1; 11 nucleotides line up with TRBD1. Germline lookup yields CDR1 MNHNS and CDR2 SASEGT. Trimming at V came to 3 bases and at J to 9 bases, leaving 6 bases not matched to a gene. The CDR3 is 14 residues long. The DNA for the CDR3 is TGTGCCAGCAGTGAGGCGGACAGGGGGCGAAAAGCTTTCTTT. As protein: CASSEADRGRKAFF.

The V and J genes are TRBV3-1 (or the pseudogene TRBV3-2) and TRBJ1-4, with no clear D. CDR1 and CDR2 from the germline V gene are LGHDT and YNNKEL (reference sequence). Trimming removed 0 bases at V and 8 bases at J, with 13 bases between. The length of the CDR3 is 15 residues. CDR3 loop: CASSQDGHHGEKLFF. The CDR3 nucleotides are TGTGCCAGCAGCCAAGATGGGCACCACGGCGAAAAACTGTTTTTT.

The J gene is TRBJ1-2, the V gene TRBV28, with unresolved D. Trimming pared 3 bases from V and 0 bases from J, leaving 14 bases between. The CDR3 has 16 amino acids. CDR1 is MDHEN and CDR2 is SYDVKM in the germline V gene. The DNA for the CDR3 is TGTGCCAGCAGTTTTGGTGACGTACTTGCTAACTATGGCTACACCTTC. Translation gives CASSFGDVLANYGYTF.

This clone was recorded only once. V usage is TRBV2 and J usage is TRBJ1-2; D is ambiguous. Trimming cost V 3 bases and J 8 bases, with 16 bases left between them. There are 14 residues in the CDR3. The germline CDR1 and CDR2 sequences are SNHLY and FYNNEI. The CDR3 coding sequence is TGTGCCAGCAGTGATTTTCTGGAGCTGGGGGGCTACACCTTC. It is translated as CASSDFLELGGYTF. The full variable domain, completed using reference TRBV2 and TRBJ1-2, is EPEVTQTPSHQVTQMGQEVILRCVPISNHLYFYWYRQILGQKVEFLVSFYNNEISEKSEIFDDQFSVERPDGSNFTLKIRSTKLEDSAMYFCASSDFLELGGYTFGSGTRLTVV.

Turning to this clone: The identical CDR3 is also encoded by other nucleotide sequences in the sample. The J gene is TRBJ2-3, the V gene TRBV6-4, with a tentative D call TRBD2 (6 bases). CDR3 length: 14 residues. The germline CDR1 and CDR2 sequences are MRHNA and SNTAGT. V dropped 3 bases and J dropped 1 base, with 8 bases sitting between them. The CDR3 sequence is CASSERGGTDTQYF. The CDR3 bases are TGTGCCAGCAGTGAGCGGGGTGGCACAGATACGCAGTATTTT.

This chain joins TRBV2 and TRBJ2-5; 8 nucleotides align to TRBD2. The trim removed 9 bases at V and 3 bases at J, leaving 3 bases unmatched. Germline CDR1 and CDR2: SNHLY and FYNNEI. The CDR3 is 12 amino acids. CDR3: CASYSGEETQYF. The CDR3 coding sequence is TGTGCCAGTTATAGCGGGGAAGAGACCCAGTACTTC.

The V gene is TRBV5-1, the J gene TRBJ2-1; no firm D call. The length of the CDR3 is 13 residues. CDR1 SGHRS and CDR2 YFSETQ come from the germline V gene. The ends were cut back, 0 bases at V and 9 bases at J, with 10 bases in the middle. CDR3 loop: CASSLATTSEQFF. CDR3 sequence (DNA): TGCGCCAGCAGCTTGGCTACTACTTCTGAGCAGTTCTTC.

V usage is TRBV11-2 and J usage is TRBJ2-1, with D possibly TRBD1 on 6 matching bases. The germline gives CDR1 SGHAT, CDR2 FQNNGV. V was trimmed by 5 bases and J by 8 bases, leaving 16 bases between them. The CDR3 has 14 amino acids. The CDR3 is CASSPVRGSDEQFF. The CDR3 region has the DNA TGTGCCAGCAGCCCCGTGAGGGGGTCCGATGAGCAGTTCTTC.

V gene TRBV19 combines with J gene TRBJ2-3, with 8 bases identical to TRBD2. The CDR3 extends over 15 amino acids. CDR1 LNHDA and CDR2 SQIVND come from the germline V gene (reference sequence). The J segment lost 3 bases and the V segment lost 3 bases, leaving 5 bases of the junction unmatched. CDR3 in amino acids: CASSIHPGGTDTQYF. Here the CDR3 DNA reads TGTGCCAGTAGTATTCATCCGGGGGGGACAGATACGCAGTATTTT. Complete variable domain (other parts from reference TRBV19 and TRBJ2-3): DGGITQSPKYLFRKEGQNVTLSCEQNLNHDAMYWYRQDPGQGLRLIYYSQIVNDFQKGDIAEGYSVSREKKESFPLTVTSAQKNPTAFYLCASSIHPGGTDTQYFGPGTRLTVL.

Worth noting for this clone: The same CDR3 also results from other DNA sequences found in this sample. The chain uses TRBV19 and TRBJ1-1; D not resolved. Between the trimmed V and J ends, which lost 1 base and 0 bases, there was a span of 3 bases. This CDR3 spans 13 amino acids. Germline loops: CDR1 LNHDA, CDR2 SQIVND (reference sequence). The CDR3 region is CASSIGMNTEAFF. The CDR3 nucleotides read TGTGCCAGTAGTATAGGTATGAACACTGAAGCTTTCTTT.